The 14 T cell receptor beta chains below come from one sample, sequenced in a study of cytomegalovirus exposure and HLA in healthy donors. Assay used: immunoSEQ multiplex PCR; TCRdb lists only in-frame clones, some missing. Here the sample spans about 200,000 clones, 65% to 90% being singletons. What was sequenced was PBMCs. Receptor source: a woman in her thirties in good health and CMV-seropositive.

CDR3 DNA: TGTGCCAGCAGTTGGGAGCATCGGGATGAGCAGTACTTC. Protein: CASSWEHRDEQYF. The chain uses TRBV6-1 and TRBJ2-7, with D perhaps matching TRBD2 (5 bases). Trimming stripped 5 bases from V and 7 bases from J, with 15 bases between. This CDR3 is built from 13 residues. Germline V gene sequence: CDR1 MNHNS, CDR2 SASEGT.

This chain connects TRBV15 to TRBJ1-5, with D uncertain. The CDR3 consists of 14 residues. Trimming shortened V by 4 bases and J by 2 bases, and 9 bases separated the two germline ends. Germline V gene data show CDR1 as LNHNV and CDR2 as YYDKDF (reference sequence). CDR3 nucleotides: TGTGCCACCAGCACGGGAAAGCGCAATCAGCCCCAGCATTTT. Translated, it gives CATSTGKRNQPQHF.

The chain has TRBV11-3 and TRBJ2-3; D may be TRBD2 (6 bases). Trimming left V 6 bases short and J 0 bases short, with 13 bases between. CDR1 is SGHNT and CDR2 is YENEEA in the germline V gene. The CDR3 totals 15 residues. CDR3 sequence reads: CASSPSGLSTDTQYF. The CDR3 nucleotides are TGTGCCAGCAGTCCCAGCGGGCTTAGCACAGATACGCAGTATTTT.

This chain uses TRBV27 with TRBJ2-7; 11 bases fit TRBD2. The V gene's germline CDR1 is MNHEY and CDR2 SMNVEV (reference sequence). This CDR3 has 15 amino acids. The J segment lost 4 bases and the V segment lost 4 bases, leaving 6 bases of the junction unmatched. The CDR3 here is CASSSGLAEAYEQYF. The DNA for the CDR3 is TGTGCCAGCAGTTCGGGACTAGCGGAAGCTTACGAGCAGTACTTC.

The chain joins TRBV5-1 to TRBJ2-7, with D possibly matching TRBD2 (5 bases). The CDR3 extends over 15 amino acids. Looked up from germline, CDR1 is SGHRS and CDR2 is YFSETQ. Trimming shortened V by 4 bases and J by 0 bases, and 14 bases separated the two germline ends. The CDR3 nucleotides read TGCGCCAGCAGCGGCGGACGGGGTAGCTCCTACGAGCAGTACTTC. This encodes CASSGGRGSSYEQYF.

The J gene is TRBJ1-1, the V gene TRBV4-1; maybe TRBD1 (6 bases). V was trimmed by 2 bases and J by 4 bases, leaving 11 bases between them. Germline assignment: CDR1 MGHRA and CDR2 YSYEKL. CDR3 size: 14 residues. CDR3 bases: TGCGCCAGCAGCCAATTCCGGGGGGCCACTGAAGCTTTCTTT. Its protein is CASSQFRGATEAFF.

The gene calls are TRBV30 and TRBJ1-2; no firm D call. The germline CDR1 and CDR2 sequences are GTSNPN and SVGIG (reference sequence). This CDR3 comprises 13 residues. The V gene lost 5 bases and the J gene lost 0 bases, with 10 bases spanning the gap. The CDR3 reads CAWARGPNYGYTF. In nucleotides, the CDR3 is TGTGCCTGGGCCCGGGGTCCTAACTATGGCTACACCTTC.

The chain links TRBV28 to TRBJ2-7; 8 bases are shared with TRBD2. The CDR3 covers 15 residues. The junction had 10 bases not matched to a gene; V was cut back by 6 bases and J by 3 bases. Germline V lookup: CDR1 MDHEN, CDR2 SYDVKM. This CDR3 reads CASSPSGRSVYEQYF. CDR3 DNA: TGTGCCAGCAGCCCCAGCGGGAGAAGTGTCTACGAGCAGTACTTC. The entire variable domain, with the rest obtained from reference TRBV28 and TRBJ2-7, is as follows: DVKVTQSSRYLVKRTGEKVFLECVQDMDHENMFWYRQDPGLGLRLIYFSYDVKMKEKGDIPEGYSVSREKKERFSLILESASTNQTSMYLCASSPSGRSVYEQYFGPGTRLTVT.

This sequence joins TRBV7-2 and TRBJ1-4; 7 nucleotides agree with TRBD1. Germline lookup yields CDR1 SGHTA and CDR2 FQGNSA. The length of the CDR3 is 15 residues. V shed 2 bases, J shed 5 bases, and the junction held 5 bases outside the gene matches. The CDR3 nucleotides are TGTGCCAGCAGCTTACATACAGGGGAAAATGAAAAACTGTTTTTT. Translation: CASSLHTGENEKLFF.

The CDR3 nucleotides are TGTGCCGTTGCCAAACTAGCGGGAAGTTACAGCTCCTACGAGCAGTACTTC. Translated: CAVAKLAGSYSSYEQYF. The chain is built from TRBV28 and TRBJ2-7; TRBD2 matches 10 bases. The CDR3 has 17 amino acids. With V trimmed by 11 bases and J by 0 bases, 16 bases remained unmatched. Germline CDR1 MDHEN, CDR2 SYDVKM.

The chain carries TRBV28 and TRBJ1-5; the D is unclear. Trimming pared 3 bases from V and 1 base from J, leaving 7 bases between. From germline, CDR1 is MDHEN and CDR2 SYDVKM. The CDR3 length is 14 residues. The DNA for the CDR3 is TGTGCCAGCAGTTTTGGCGGGAGCAATCAGCCCCAGCATTTT. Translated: CASSFGGSNQPQHF.

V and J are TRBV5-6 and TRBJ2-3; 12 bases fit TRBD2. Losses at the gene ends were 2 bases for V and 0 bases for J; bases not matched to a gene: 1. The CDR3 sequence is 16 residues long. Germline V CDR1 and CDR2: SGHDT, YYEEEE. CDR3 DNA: TGTGCCAGCAGCTTCGGGACTAGCGGGAGCACAGATACGCAGTATTTT. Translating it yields CASSFGTSGSTDTQYF.

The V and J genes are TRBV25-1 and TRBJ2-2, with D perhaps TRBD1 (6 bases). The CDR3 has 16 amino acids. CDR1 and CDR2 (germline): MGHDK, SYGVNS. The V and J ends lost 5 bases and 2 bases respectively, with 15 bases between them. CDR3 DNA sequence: TGTGCCAGCAGTTTCGGACAGACATTTAACACCGGGGAGCTGTTTTTT. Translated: CASSFGQTFNTGELFF.

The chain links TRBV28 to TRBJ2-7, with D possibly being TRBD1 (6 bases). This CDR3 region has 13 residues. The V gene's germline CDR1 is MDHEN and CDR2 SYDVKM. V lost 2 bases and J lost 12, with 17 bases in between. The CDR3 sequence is CASSLPGTPKAYF. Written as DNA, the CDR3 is TGTGCCAGCAGTTTACCCGGGACACCTAAGGCGTACTTC. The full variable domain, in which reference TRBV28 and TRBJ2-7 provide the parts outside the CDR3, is DVKVTQSSRYLVKRTGEKVFLECVQDMDHENMFWYRQDPGLGLRLIYFSYDVKMKEKGDIPEGYSVSREKKERFSLILESASTNQTSMYLCASSLPGTPKAYFGPGTRLTVT.